Below, 13 T cell receptor beta chains from the same sample are listed, as sequenced in a study of cytotoxic CD8 clonotypes in ibrutinib-treated CLL. Some clones are missing from TCRdb's copy, which holds only in-frame ones; the method was immunoSEQ multiplex PCR. The table lists approximately 45,000 clones, 55% to 75% of them singletons. Sequencing was performed on PBMCs, taken after 12 months of ibrutinib treatment. The receptor set was obtained from a human donor with chronic lymphocytic leukemia.

This clone was seen a handful of times. The chain uses TRBV5-4 and TRBJ2-5; 7 bases line up with TRBD2. Germline CDR1 and CDR2: SGHNT and YYREEE (reference sequence). Trimming took 2 bases from V and 6 from J; bases not matched to a gene: 7. The CDR3 consists of 14 residues. In nucleotides, the CDR3 is TGTGCCAGCAGCTTAATGGGGGGGAGGAAGACCCAGTACTTC. The encoded protein is CASSLMGGRKTQYF. The complete variable domain, with remaining parts taken from reference TRBV5-4 and TRBJ2-5, reads ETGVTQSPTHLIKTRGQQVTLRCSSQSGHNTVSWYQQALGQGPQFIFQYYREEENGRGNFPPRFSGLQFPNYSSELNVNALELDDSALYLCASSLMGGRKTQYFGPGTRLLVL.

This chain links TRBV5-1 with TRBJ2-2, with D perhaps matching TRBD1 (6 bases). Trimming pared 4 bases from V and 4 bases from J, leaving 17 bases between. There are 16 residues in the CDR3. From germline, CDR1 is SGHRS and CDR2 YFSETQ. This CDR3 reads CASSRRLQGLTGELFF. CDR3 nucleotide sequence: TGCGCCAGCAGCCGTAGGCTACAGGGTCTCACCGGGGAGCTGTTTTTT.

This chain links TRBV28 with TRBJ1-4; the D is unclear. Germline lookup yields CDR1 MDHEN and CDR2 SYDVKM. The CDR3 runs to 15 residues. Trimming pared 5 bases from V and 0 bases from J, leaving 10 bases between. DNA of the CDR3: TGTGCCAGCAGTCCACCCACGGCAACTAATGAAAAACTGTTTTTT. It translates to CASSPPTATNEKLFF.

V gene TRBV11-2 combines with J gene TRBJ1-2; unclear D gene. This CDR3 contains 13 residues. Trimming removed 5 bases from V and 4 bases from J, with 11 bases in between. CDR1 and CDR2 (germline): SGHAT, FQNNGV. The CDR3 bases are TGTGCCAGCAGCCCCGGGCCTGGCTATGGCTACACCTTC. Amino acid sequence: CASSPGPGYGYTF.

V and J are TRBV5-1 and TRBJ2-7; TRBD2 matches at 8 bases. The ends lost 2 bases at V and 5 bases at J; junction bases unmatched: 9. This CDR3 is 15 amino acids long. CDR1 is SGHRS and CDR2 is YFSETQ in the germline V gene. In DNA, the CDR3 is TGCGCCAGCAGCTTAGTCAGCGGGAGTACCGACGAGCAGTACTTC. This translates into CASSLVSGSTDEQYF.

Regarding this clone: The junction differs from germline at one of its ends, possibly a read error. The chain recombines TRBV9 with TRBJ2-4; 9 nucleotides match TRBD2. Per germline, CDR1 SGDLS and CDR2 YYNGEE. There are 16 residues in the CDR3. The CDR3, as DNA: TGTGCCAGCAGCGTAGCCCTGGCGGGGGGGAAAAGCATTCAGTACTTC. This encodes CASSVALAGGKSIQYF.

The table lists this clone with a few counts. V gene TRBV5-1 combines with J gene TRBJ2-7; 9 bases fit TRBD2. Germline V gene data show CDR1 as SGHRS and CDR2 as YFSETQ. With V trimmed by 1 base and J by 1 base, 0 bases remained unmatched. The CDR3 sequence is 14 residues long. CDR3 residues: CASSLTSGSYEQYF. The CDR3, as DNA: TGCGCCAGCAGCTTGACTAGCGGGTCCTACGAGCAGTACTTC.

The chain is built from TRBV30 and TRBJ1-5, with a possible D match to TRBD1 (6 bases). Deletions cut 3 bases from V and 3 bases from J, with 12 bases between. CDR3 length: 14 amino acids. CDR1 GTSNPN and CDR2 SVGIG come from the germline V gene (reference sequence). Here the CDR3 reads CAWRLGHDNQPQHF. DNA for the CDR3: TGTGCCTGGAGACTGGGACACGACAATCAGCCCCAGCATTTT.

The chain uses TRBV7-9 and TRBJ2-1, with 11 bases fitting TRBD1. The germline CDR1 and CDR2 sequences are SEHNR and FQNEAQ (reference sequence). The junction had 5 bases not matched to a gene; V was cut back by 5 bases and J by 8 bases. The CDR3 sequence is 14 residues long. The CDR3 here is CASSRGTGGHEQFF. The CDR3 nucleotides read TGTGCCAGCAGCCGCGGGACAGGGGGTCATGAGCAGTTCTTC.

The CDR3 DNA follows: TGTGCCAGCAGTTCGCTTCCGGGACTAGCGGACACAGATACGCAGTATTTT. It yields the protein CASSSLPGLADTDTQYF. The genes are TRBV28 and TRBJ2-3; 11 bases are shared with TRBD2. V shed 4 bases, J shed 2 bases, and the junction held 8 bases outside the gene matches. This CDR3 region has 17 residues. The germline CDR1 and CDR2 sequences are MDHEN and SYDVKM.

The chain recombines TRBV7-9 with TRBJ2-1; no clear D. Germline V CDR1 and CDR2: SEHNR, FQNEAQ (reference sequence). CDR3 length: 15 amino acids. V was cut by 4 bases and J by 0 bases, with 10 bases left in between. CDR3 sequence: CASSSRQSSYNEQFF. The CDR3 DNA reads as TGTGCCAGCAGCTCCCGGCAAAGCTCCTACAATGAGCAGTTCTTC. The full variable domain, completed using reference TRBV7-9 and TRBJ2-1, is DTGVSQNPRHKITKRGQNVTFRCDPISEHNRLYWYRQTLGQGPEFLTYFQNEAQLEKSRLLSDRFSAERPKGSFSTLEIQRTEQGDSAMYLCASSSRQSSYNEQFFGPGTRLTVL.

The CDR3 here is CASKTRGVQETQYF. The CDR3 nucleotides are TGTGCCAGCAAGACGAGGGGGGTCCAAGAGACCCAGTACTTC. The chain couples TRBV7-8 to TRBJ2-5; D tentatively fits TRBD1 or TRBD2 (6 bases each). Germline V CDR1 and CDR2: SGHVS, FQNEAQ. The ends were cut back, 7 bases at V and 1 base at J, with 13 bases in the middle. The length of the CDR3 is 14 residues.

The chain uses TRBV5-8 and TRBJ2-3; D possibly corresponds to TRBD1 (7 bases). With 5 bases removed from V and 3 bases from J, the gap between germline ends came to 13 bases. CDR3 length: 14 residues. Germline loops: CDR1 SGHTS, CDR2 YDEGEE. In nucleotides, the CDR3 is TGTGCCAGCAGTCCAGGGGGGTCGACAGATACGCAGTATTTT. Residues: CASSPGGSTDTQYF.